This TCR beta chain was obtained from a study of low-dose radiotherapy and immunotherapy resistance in tumors. Study-wide background: Cohort 1 received 0.5 Gy per fraction every 2 weeks, totaling 6.5 Gy. Both drugs were delivered intravenously to patients (nivolumab 240 mg every two weeks and ipilimumab 1 mg/kg every six weeks). A dose of 300 mg of oral aspirin was taken by patients daily for four cycles from cycle 1 day 1.

Sample time point: before trial treatment. Nivolumab, ipilimumab, aspirin, low-dose cyclophosphamide and low-dose radiotherapy were all administered to the donors. Germline CDR1 MDHEN, CDR2 SYDVKM. V lost 6 bases and J 4 bases, leaving 13 bases between the germline ends. The CDR3 contains 14 residues. Covering alpha and beta chains, TRAV- and TRBV-specific primers were used for the first-strand cDNA. The authors amplified TCRs for 20 to 25 PCR cycles with a constant-region primer and a V-primer adapter. TCRdb re-derived calls from the reads in MiXCR, one entry per CDR3 protein. The top ten hold approximately 7% of the sample, which has tens of thousands of distinct CDR3 sequences, roughly 29% seen once.

This sequence joins TRBV28 and TRBJ2-1; D perhaps matches TRBD2 (5 bases). The specimen was PBMCs, collected before treatment. This sequence was found in a male donor with rectosigmoid adenocarcinoma. CDR3 amino acids: CASSGNSLYNEQFF. The CDR3 DNA sequence: TGTGCCAGCAGCGGGAATTCCCTTTACAATGAGCAGTTCTTC.